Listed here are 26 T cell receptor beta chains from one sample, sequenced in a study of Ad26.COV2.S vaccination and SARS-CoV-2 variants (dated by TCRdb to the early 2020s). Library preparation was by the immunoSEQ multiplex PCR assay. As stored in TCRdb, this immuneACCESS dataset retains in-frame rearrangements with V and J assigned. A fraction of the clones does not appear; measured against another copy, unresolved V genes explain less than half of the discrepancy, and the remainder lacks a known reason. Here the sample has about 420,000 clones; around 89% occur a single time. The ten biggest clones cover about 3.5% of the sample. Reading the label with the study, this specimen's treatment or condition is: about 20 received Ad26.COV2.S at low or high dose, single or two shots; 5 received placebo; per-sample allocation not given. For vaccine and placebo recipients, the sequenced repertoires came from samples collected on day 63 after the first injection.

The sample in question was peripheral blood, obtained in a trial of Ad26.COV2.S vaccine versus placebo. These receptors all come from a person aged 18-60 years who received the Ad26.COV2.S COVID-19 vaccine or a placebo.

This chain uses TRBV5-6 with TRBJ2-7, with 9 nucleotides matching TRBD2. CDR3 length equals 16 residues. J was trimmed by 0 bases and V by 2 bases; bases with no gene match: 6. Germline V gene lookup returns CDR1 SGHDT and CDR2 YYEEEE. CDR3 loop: CASSFYERGDSYEQYF. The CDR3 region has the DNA TGTGCCAGCAGCTTTTACGAGCGGGGGGACTCCTACGAGCAGTACTTC.

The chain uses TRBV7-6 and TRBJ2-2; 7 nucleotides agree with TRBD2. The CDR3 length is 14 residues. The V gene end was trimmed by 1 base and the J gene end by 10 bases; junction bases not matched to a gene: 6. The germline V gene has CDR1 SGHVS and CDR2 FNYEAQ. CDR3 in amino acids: CASSLEAGTKELFF. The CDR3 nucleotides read TGTGCCAGCAGCTTAGAAGCGGGGACGAAGGAGCTGTTTTTT.

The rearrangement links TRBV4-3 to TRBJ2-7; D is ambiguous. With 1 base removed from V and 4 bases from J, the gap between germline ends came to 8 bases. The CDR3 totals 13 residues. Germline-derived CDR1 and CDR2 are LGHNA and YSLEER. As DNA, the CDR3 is TGCGCCAGCAGCCAAGGTCTACGGTACGAGCAGTACTTC. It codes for CASSQGLRYEQYF.

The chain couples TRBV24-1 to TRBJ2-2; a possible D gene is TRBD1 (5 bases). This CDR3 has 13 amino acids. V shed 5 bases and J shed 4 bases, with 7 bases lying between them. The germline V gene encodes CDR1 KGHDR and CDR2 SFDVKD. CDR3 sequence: CATSGTPTGELFF. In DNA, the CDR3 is TGTGCCACCAGTGGGACACCCACCGGGGAGCTGTTTTTT.

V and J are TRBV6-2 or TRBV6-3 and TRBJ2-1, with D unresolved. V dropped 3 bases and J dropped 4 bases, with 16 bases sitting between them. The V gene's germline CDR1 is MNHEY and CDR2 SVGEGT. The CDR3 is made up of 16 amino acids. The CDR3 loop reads CASSYPDPVGYNEQFF. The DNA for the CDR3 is TGTGCCAGCAGTTATCCGGACCCCGTCGGTTACAATGAGCAGTTCTTC.

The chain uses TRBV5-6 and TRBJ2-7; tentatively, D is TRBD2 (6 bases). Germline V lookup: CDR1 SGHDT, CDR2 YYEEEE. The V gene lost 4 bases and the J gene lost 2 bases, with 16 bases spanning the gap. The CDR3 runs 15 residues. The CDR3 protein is CASSVGLTLTYEQYF. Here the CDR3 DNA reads TGTGCCAGCAGCGTGGGACTCACTTTGACCTACGAGCAGTACTTC.

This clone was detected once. CDR3 loop: CASSWAGDGYTF. The CDR3 bases are TGTGCCAGCAGCTGGGCGGGGGATGGCTACACCTTC. The V and J genes are TRBV7-9 and TRBJ1-2, with D possibly TRBD1 on 5 matching bases. Trimming pared 4 bases from V and 6 bases from J, leaving 9 bases between. The CDR3 consists of 12 residues. Germline V CDR1 and CDR2: SEHNR, FQNEAQ (reference sequence).

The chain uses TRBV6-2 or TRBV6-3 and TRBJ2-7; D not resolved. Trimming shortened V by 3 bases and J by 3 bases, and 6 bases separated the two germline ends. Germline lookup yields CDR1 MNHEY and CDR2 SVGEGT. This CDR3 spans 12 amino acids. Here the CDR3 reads CASSYGIYEQYF. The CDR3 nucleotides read TGTGCCAGCAGTTATGGGATCTACGAGCAGTACTTC.

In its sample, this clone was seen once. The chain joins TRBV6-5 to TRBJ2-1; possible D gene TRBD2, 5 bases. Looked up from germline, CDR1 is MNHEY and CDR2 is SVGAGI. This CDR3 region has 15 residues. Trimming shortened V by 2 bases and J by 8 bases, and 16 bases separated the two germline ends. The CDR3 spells CASSYLRGSNHEQFF. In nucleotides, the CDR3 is TGTGCCAGCAGTTACCTCCGAGGGTCCAACCATGAGCAGTTCTTC.

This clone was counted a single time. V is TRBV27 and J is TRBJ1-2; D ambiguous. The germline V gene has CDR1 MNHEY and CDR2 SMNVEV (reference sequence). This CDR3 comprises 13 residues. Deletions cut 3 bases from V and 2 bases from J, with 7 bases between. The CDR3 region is CASSLNTNYGYTF. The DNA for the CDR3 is TGTGCCAGCAGTTTGAACACAAACTATGGCTACACCTTC.

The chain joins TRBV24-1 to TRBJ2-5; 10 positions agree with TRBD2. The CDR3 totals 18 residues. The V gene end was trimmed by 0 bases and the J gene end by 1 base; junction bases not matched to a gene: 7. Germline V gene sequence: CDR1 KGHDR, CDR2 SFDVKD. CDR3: CATSDLQGASGGQETQYF. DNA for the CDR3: TGTGCCACCAGTGATTTGCAGGGGGCTAGCGGGGGCCAAGAGACCCAGTACTTC.

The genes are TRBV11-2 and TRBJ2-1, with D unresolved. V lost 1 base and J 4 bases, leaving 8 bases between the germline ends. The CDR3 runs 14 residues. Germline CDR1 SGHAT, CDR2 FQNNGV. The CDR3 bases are TGTGCCAGCAGCTTAGGGGGTGGGTACAATGAGCAGTTCTTC. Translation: CASSLGGGYNEQFF. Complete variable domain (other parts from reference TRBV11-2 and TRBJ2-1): EAGVAQSPRYKIIEKRQSVAFWCNPISGHATLYWYQQILGQGPKLLIQFQNNGVVDDSQLPKDRFSAERLKGVDSTLKIQPAKLEDSAVYLCASSLGGGYNEQFFGPGTRLTVL.

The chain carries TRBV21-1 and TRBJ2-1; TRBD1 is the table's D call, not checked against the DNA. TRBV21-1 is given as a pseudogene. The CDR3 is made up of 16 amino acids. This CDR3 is CASGINGTASYNEQFF. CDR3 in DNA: TGTGCCAGCGGAATTAATGGGACAGCTTCCTACAATGAGCAGTTCTTC.

The CDR3 coding sequence is TGTGCCAGTAGCCTGGCAGGGAACACTGAAGCTTTCTTT. Its protein product is CASSLAGNTEAFF. The rearrangement joins TRBV19 to TRBJ1-1; no clear D. The CDR3 spans 13 residues. CDR1 and CDR2 (germline): LNHDA, SQIVND (reference sequence). Trimming removed 6 bases from V and 1 base from J, with 9 bases in between.

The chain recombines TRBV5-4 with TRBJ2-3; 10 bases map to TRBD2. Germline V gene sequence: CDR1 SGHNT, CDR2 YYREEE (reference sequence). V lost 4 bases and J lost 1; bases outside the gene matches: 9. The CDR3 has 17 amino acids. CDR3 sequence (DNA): TGTGCCAGCAGCGCACGGGGGCTAGCGGGGGGCACAGATACGCAGTATTTT. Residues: CASSARGLAGGTDTQYF.

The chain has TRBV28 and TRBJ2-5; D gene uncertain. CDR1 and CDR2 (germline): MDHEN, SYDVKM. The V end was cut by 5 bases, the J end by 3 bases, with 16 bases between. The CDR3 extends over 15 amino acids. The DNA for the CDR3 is TGTGCCAGCAGTCCCCCCCCGGCAGGAGAAGAGACCCAGTACTTC. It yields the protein CASSPPPAGEETQYF.

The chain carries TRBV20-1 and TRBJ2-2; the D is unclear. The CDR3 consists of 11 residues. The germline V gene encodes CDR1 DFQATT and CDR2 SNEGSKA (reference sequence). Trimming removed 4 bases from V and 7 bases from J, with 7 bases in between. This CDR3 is CSATGVGELFF. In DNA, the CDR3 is TGCAGTGCTACAGGCGTCGGGGAGCTGTTTTTT.

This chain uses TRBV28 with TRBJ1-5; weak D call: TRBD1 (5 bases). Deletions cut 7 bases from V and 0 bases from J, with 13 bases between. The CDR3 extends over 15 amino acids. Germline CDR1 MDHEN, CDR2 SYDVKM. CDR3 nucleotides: TGTGCCAGCACCCATGGGACGCCTAGCAATCAGCCCCAGCATTTT. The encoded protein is CASTHGTPSNQPQHF.

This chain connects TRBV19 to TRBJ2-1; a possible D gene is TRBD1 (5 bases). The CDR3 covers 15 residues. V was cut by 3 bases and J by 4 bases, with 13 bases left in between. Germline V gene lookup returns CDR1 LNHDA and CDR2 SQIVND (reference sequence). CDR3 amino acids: CASSISQGGYNEQFF. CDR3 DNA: TGTGCCAGTAGTATTAGTCAGGGTGGGTACAATGAGCAGTTCTTC.

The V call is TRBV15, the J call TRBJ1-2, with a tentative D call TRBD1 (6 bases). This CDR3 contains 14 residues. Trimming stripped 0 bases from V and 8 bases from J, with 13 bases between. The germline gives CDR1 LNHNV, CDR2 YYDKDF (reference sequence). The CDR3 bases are TGTGCCACCAGCAGAGATGACAGGCCCTCGGGCTACACCTTC. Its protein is CATSRDDRPSGYTF. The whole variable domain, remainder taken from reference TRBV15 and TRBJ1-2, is DAMVIQNPRYQVTQFGKPVTLSCSQTLNHNVMYWYQQKSSQAPKLLFHYYDKDFNNEADTPDNFQSRRPNTSFCFLDIRSPGLGDTAMYLCATSRDDRPSGYTFGSGTRLTVV.

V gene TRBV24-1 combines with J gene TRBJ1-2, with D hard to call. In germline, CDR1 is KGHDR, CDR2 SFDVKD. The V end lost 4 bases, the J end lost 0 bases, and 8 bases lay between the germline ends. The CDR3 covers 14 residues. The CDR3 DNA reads TGTGCCACCAGTGAAGTCGGAGCTAACTATGGCTACACCTTC. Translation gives CATSEVGANYGYTF.

The CDR3 is CAIARDSQETQYF. CDR3 DNA: TGTGCCATCGCCCGGGACAGCCAAGAGACCCAGTACTTC. The rearrangement joins TRBV10-3 to TRBJ2-5; TRBD1 aligns across 7 bases. The ends lost 8 bases at V and 1 base at J; junction bases unmatched: 4. CDR3 size: 13 residues. CDR1 and CDR2 (germline): ENHRY, SYGVKD.

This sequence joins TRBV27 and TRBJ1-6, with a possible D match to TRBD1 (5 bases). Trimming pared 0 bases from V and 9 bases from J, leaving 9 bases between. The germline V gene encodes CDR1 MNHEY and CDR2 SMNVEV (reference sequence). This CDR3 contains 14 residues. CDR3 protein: CASSLSGGASPLHF. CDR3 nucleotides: TGTGCCAGCAGTTTATCAGGCGGGGCTTCACCCCTCCACTTT.

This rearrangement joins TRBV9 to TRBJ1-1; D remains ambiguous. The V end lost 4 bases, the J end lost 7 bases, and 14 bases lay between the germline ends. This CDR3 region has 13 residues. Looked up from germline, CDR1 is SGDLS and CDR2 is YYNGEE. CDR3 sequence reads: CASSPHGEREAFF. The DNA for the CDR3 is TGTGCCAGCAGCCCCCACGGGGAGCGTGAAGCTTTCTTT. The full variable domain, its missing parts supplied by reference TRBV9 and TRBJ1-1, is DSGVTQTPKHLITATGQRVTLRCSPRSGDLSVYWYQQSLDQGLQFLIQYYNGEERAKGNILERFSAQQFPDLHSELNLSSLELGDSALYFCASSPHGEREAFFGQGTRLTVV.

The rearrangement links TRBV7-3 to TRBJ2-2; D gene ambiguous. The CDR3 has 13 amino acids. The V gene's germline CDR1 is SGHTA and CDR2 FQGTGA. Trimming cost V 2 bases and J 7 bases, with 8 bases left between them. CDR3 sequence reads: CASSLLTRGELFF. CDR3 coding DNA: TGTGCCAGCAGCTTACTGACCCGCGGGGAGCTGTTTTTT.

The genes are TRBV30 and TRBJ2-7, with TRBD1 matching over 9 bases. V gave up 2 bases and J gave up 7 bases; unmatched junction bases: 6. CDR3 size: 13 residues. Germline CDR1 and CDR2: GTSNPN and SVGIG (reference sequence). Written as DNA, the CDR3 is TGTGCCTGGAGTACACAGGGGGCTGAGGAGCAGTACTTC. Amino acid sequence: CAWSTQGAEEQYF.